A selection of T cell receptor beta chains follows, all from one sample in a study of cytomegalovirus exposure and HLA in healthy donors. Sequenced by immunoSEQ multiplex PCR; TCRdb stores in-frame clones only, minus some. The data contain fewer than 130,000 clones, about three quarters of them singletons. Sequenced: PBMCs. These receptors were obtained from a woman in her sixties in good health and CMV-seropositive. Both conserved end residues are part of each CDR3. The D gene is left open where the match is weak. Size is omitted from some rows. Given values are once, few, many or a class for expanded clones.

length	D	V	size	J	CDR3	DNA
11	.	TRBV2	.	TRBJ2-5	CASSREAEKYF	TGTGCCAGCAGCCGGGAAGCGGAAAAGTACTTC
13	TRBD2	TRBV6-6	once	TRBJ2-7	CASHGGRAYEQYF	TGTGCCAGCCATGGCGGGAGGGCCTACGAGCAGTACTTC
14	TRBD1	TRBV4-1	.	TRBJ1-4	CASSHGDRDEKLFF	TGCGCCAGCAGCCACGGGGACAGAGATGAAAAACTGTTTTTT
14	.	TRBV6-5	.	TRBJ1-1	CASSYSGSGSKAFF	TGTGCCAGCAGTTACTCGGGTTCAGGGTCGAAAGCTTTCTTT
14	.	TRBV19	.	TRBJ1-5	CASSIPGNNQPQHF	TGTGCCAGTAGTATTCCGGGGAACAATCAGCCCCAGCATTTT
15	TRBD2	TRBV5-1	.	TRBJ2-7	CASSQLAGGSYEQYF	TGCGCCAGCAGCCAGCTAGCGGGAGGCTCCTACGAGCAGTACTTC
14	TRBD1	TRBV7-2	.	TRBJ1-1	CASSTYRGRPEAFF	TGTGCCAGCAGCACATACAGGGGACGCCCTGAAGCTTTCTTT
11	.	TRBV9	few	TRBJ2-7	CASSGAGEQYF	TGTGCCAGCAGCGGAGCGGGCGAGCAGTACTTC
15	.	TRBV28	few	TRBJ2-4	CASSEWELAKNIQYF	TGTGCCAGCTCCGAGTGGGAGTTAGCCAAAAACATTCAGTACTTC
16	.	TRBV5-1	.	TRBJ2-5	CASSLGRRPDQETQYF	TGCGCCAGCAGCCTAGGCCGAAGACCCGACCAAGAGACCCAGTACTTC
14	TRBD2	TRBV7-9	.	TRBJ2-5	CASSPLVGRGEQYF	TGTGCCAGCAGCCCCTTGGTCGGGAGGGGGGAGCAGTACTTC
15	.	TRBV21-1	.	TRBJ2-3	CASRTGGFGTDTQYF	TGTGCCAGCAGGACAGGGGGGTTTGGCACAGATACGCAGTATTTT
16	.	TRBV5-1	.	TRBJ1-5	CASSAGTWGGNQPQHF	TGCGCCAGCAGCGCAGGGACTTGGGGGGGCAATCAGCCCCAGCATTTT
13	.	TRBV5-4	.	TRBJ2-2	CASSRDSTGELFF	TGTGCCAGCAGCCGGGACTCCACCGGGGAGCTGTTTTTT
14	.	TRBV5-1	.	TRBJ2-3	CASSLAEGGDTQYF	TGCGCCAGCAGCTTGGCCGAAGGGGGAGATACGCAGTATTTT
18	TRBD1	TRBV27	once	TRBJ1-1	CASSYQAVGAGGNTEAFF	TGTGCCAGCAGTTACCAAGCGGTAGGTGCAGGGGGGAACACTGAAGCTTTCTTT
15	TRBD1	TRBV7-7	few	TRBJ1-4	CASSLRQGTNEKLFF	TGTGCTAGCAGCCTCAGACAGGGGACTAATGAAAAACTGTTTTTT
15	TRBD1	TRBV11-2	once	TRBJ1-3	CASSFTGAGGNTIYF	TGTGCCAGCAGCTTTACAGGGGCCGGTGGAAACACCATATATTTT
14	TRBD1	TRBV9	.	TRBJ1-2	CASSDTQGVNGYTF	TGTGCCAGCAGTGACACACAGGGGGTTAACGGCTACACCTTC
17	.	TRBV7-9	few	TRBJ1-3	CASSQRQDLGSGNTIYF	TGTGCCAGCAGTCAAAGACAGGACTTAGGGTCTGGAAACACCATATATTTT